The sequence of this T cell receptor (beta chain) was determined in a study of CD8+CD57+ T cells in acquired aplastic anemia listed by TCRdb under 2018. About the full investigation: Extracted DNA from sorted CD4+ and CD8+ cells averaged approximately 3.4 ug, ranging from about 0.17 to 30 ug. CD8+CD57+ expansion was defined as frequency above the mean frequency observed in healthy subjects.

Overall results and qualifications from the work: Between patients and healthy controls, no significant difference in CD8+ Simpson's diversity was found (P=0.060). Roughly 30 CD8+ CDR3 sequences were shared between patients and controls but appeared highly expressed in patients and within their immunodominant clones.

As to this clonotype: This receptor's antigen is unknown. No much larger clone is present one base from it, and per-base qualities are unavailable.

The patients picked for sequencing were ones in whom flow cytometry had shown an expansion of CD8+CD57+ cells. Severe acquired aplastic anemia was diagnosed in all patients according to International Study of Aplastic Anemia and Agranulocytosis and Camitta criteria. No therapy had been received by the patients at the time of blood sampling. In the study, sorted CD4+ and CD8+ blood T cells from patients with severe aplastic anemia and from healthy subjects underwent deep sequencing of TCR repertoires. Patients were enrolled in the USA under clinicaltrials.gov protocols 00001620, 01623167, 00001397, 00071045, 00081523 and 00961064. Ficoll-Paque density gradient centrifugation was used to isolate peripheral blood mononuclear cells. Before DNA extraction, CD4+ and CD8+ T cells were sorted by FACS or by magnetic beads. Profiling of TCR beta VDJ combinations and CDR3 sequences used genomic DNA as the template. An Illumina HiSeq 2000 was used for TCR repertoire sequencing. The published analysis was carried out like this. TRBV/TRBJ rearrangement plots, CDR3 size and DJ length profiles, and Simpson's diversity index were used to assess repertoires. The immunodominant clone was defined as the most abundant DNA sequence in deep sequencing data. CDR3 amino acid sequences were screened for sharing across subjects and were compared with published repertoires and the VDJdb database. The public sequencing data were trimmed at Q25 with fastp and processed into clonotypes with MiXCR by TCRdb, which kept only in-frame beta chains. Rows are combined by CDR3 protein, so each entry shows the most common genes and DNA. The V and J calls and clone size are TCRdb's, not the authors'. For this sample there are about 190,000 distinct CDR3 sequences; just under 50% appear just once. Jointly, the top ten make up around 9.7% of the sample.

The germline V gene provides CDR1 SQVTM and CDR2 ANQGSEA. Spanning cysteine to phenylalanine, the CDR3 consists of 14 amino acids. The sequence is cut down to CDR3 DNA, 42 bases in frame from base 1. V has 2 bases trimmed and J has 6 bases trimmed; junction bases matching no gene number 5. Material: sorted CD4+, CD8+, or CD8+CD57+ T cells (not recorded which) from PBMCs. The chain is made from TRBV29-1 and TRBJ1-4, with 8 bases matching TRBD1. The receptor comes from a human donor with aplastic anemia. In nucleotide form, the sequence is TGCAGCGTTGAAAGGCAGGGGGCTTATGAAAAACTGTTTTTT. Translated, this gives CSVERQGAYEKLFF. The reference TRBV29-1 and TRBJ1-4 proteins fill in what lies around the CDR3, so the full variable domain reads SAVISQKPSRDICQRGTSLTIQCQVDSQVTMMFWYRQQPGQSLTLIATANQGSEATYESGFVIDKFPISRPNLTFSTLTVSNMSPEDSSIYLCSVERQGAYEKLFFGSGTQLSVL.